The rows below give T cell receptor beta chains drawn from one sample of a study of T cell changes during pregnancy in multiple sclerosis. Data came from immunoSEQ multiplex PCR; TCRdb stores just in-frame clones and leaves some out. The table shows 15,000 or so clones, with roughly 85% occurring only once. The sequences come from CD8+ T cells from peripheral blood mononuclear cells, collected in the first trimester of pregnancy. The receptors were sampled from a female donor with multiple sclerosis, enrolled in a pregnancy study. CDR3s include the opening cysteine and the closing phenylalanine or tryptophan. The D gene is left open where the match is weak. Clone size appears in some rows only: once, few, many, or a class for an expanded clone.

clone size: -
V gene: TRBV2
J gene: TRBJ2-7
D gene: -
CDR3 DNA: TGTGCCAGCACCTATGTAGTCCCTGGCGAGCAGTACTTC
CDR3 protein: CASTYVVPGEQYF

clone size: -
V gene: TRBV28
J gene: TRBJ2-3
D gene: TRBD1
CDR3 DNA: TGTGCCAGCAGTTTAGGGACAGCTAGCACAGATACGCAGTATTTT
CDR3 protein: CASSLGTASTDTQYF

clone size: large
V gene: TRBV10-3
J gene: TRBJ1-1
D gene: -
CDR3 DNA: TGTGCCATCACCCGGGGGGGCCCAGACACTGAAGCTTTCTTT
CDR3 protein: CAITRGGPDTEAFF

clone size: -
V gene: TRBV21-1
J gene: TRBJ1-4
D gene: -
CDR3 DNA: TGTGCCAGCAGCAAATCGGGGAAGACTAATGAAAAACTGTTTTTT
CDR3 protein: CASSKSGKTNEKLFF

clone size: -
V gene: TRBV9
J gene: TRBJ1-5
D gene: -
CDR3 DNA: TGTGCCAGCAGCGTAGACGGCAGCCCCAGGTGGGCCCAGCATTTT
CDR3 protein: CASSVDGSPRWAQHF

clone size: -
V gene: TRBV25-1
J gene: TRBJ2-7
D gene: TRBD2
CDR3 DNA: TGTGCCAGCAGTGGAACGGGGCTAGCGGGATTTGGAGAGCAGTACTTC
CDR3 protein: CASSGTGLAGFGEQYF

clone size: -
V gene: TRBV29-1
J gene: TRBJ1-3
D gene: -
CDR3 DNA: TGCAGCGTTGTTCGGGGGAACACCATATATTTT
CDR3 protein: CSVVRGNTIYF

clone size: -
V gene: TRBV5-4
J gene: TRBJ1-2
D gene: TRBD1
CDR3 DNA: TGTGCCAGCAGACTACAGGGGGCTGACTATGGCTACACCTTC
CDR3 protein: CASRLQGADYGYTF

clone size: once
V gene: TRBV19
J gene: TRBJ1-2
D gene: TRBD1
CDR3 DNA: TGTGCCAGTAAAGAACGACAGGGTGCGATTAACTATGGCTACACCTTC
CDR3 protein: CASKERQGAINYGYTF

clone size: -
V gene: TRBV4-1
J gene: TRBJ2-5
D gene: -
CDR3 DNA: TGCGCCAGCAGCCAAGATGGGGGCCAAAGGGCCCAGTACTTC
CDR3 protein: CASSQDGGQRAQYF

clone size: -
V gene: TRBV2
J gene: TRBJ2-3
D gene: -
CDR3 DNA: TGTGCCAGCAGTGAGCGAGATACGCAGTATTTT
CDR3 protein: CASSERDTQYF

clone size: once
V gene: TRBV7-9
J gene: TRBJ1-5
D gene: -
CDR3 DNA: TGTGCCAGCAGCTTAGGGGGCGGTCAGCCCCAGCATTTT
CDR3 protein: CASSLGGGQPQHF

clone size: -
V gene: TRBV10-2
J gene: TRBJ1-1
D gene: -
CDR3 DNA: TGCGCCAGCAGTTGGGGGCGGAACACTGAAGCTTTCTTT
CDR3 protein: CASSWGRNTEAFF

clone size: -
V gene: TRBV7-2
J gene: TRBJ2-1
D gene: TRBD2
CDR3 DNA: TGTGCCAGCAGTCTGACTAGCGGGGGGCCATATCACAATGAGCAGTTCTTC
CDR3 protein: CASSLTSGGPYHNEQFF

clone size: -
V gene: TRBV6-4
J gene: TRBJ2-3
D gene: TRBD1
CDR3 DNA: TGTGCCAGCTCGACAGGGTCCACAGATACGCAGTATTTT
CDR3 protein: CASSTGSTDTQYF

clone size: few
V gene: TRBV27
J gene: TRBJ2-1
D gene: -
CDR3 DNA: TGTGCCAGCAGTTTAGAAGCGGCCAGCTCCTACAATGAGCAGTTCTTC
CDR3 protein: CASSLEAASSYNEQFF

clone size: -
V gene: TRBV19
J gene: TRBJ1-1
D gene: -
CDR3 DNA: TGTGCCAGTAGTTACGGGGACATGAACACTGAAGCTTTCTTT
CDR3 protein: CASSYGDMNTEAFF

clone size: -
V gene: TRBV4-1
J gene: TRBJ2-5
D gene: TRBD2
CDR3 DNA: TGCGCCAGCAGCCGAGCGGGGGGAGAGGACCAAGAGACCCAGTACTTC
CDR3 protein: CASSRAGGEDQETQYF

clone size: -
V gene: TRBV4-2
J gene: TRBJ2-7
D gene: -
CDR3 DNA: TGTGCCAGCAGCTCCGGGTTCCATCCTCGGGAGCAGTACTTC
CDR3 protein: CASSSGFHPREQYF

clone size: few
V gene: TRBV27
J gene: TRBJ1-5
D gene: TRBD1
CDR3 DNA: TGTGCCAGCAGTATAAGGACAGGGCTTAGGCCCCAGCATTTT
CDR3 protein: CASSIRTGLRPQHF

clone size: once
V gene: TRBV2
J gene: TRBJ1-2
D gene: -
CDR3 DNA: TGTGCCAGCAAGGACAGAGTTTATGGCTACACCTTC
CDR3 protein: CASKDRVYGYTF

clone size: -
V gene: TRBV30
J gene: TRBJ1-6
D gene: TRBD1
CDR3 DNA: TGTGCCTGGAGTGCCGGGACAGGGGTCGTCGGGAATTCACCCCTCCACTTT
CDR3 protein: CAWSAGTGVVGNSPLHF